This TCR beta chain was identified in a study of T cells after yellow fever vaccination. Only a few counts were recorded for this clonotype. V was trimmed by 0 bases and J by 4 bases, leaving 15 bases between them. Germline CDR1 DFQATT, CDR2 SNEGSKA (reference sequence). CDR3 size: 15 residues. Each CDR3 protein is one row after TCRdb ran MiXCR on the 5' RACE reads. The sample contains fewer than 450,000 distinct CDR3 sequences, 3.5% to 4.5% of which appear only once. The sample here was PBMCs, taken 5 days after the yellow fever booster vaccination. The sequence came from a man between 18 and 29 years old who received the YFV17D yellow fever vaccine. This chain joins TRBV20-1 and TRBJ1-1; D is possibly TRBD1 (6 bases). CDR3 amino acids: CSARDPGAGFTEAFF. In DNA form, the CDR3 reads TGCAGTGCTAGAGACCCAGGGGCGGGTTTCACTGAAGCTTTCTTT.